This T cell receptor (beta chain) is from a study of blood T cell repertoires in COVID-19. Study-wide background: Whether acute or convalescent, the COVID-19 samples came from the United States, Italy and Spain.

J gave up 3 bases and V 7 bases, and 12 bases lay outside the gene matches. Germline loops: CDR1 SGHRS, CDR2 YFSETQ. This CDR3 comprises 16 residues. In the authors' workflow: Amplification with reference gene primers provided the estimates of nucleated cell counts. TCRdb's table, derived via immunoSEQ multiplex PCR, lists solely in-frame clones and lacks some. The D gene and trimming were derived from the DNA, and the V and J assignments and clone size from that table. The sample gives tens of thousands of clones, approximately 82% of which show up once; approximately 9.1% is in the top ten. The sequenced material came from peripheral blood. This sequence joins TRBV5-1 and TRBJ2-7; TRBD1 matches 11 bases. The sequence was obtained from a human donor in a cohort sampled during active COVID-19. For the CDR3, the DNA is TGCGCCAGCGGAATAGGACCGGGACAGGGGGGCTACGAGCAGTACTTC. This gives the protein CASGIGPGQGGYEQYF.